The T cell receptor beta chain under discussion was sequenced for a study of blood T cell repertoires in COVID-19. In the study overall: COVID-19 samples, acute and convalescent, were from the United States, Italy and Spain. T cells, B-cell-depleted T cells, or PBMCs supplied cDNA or gDNA.

The repertoire was sequenced with immunoSEQ multiplex PCR; TCRdb's copy has only in-frame clones and lacks some. Of approximately 170,000 clones in the sample, about 81% were seen once. The CDR3 has 16 amino acids. Germline loops: CDR1 SGHAT, CDR2 FQNNGV. V was clipped by 5 bases and J by 3 bases, with 20 bases between them. V gene TRBV11-2 combines with J gene TRBJ2-7, with D perhaps TRBD2 (7 bases). The source material was peripheral blood. The clonotype was recovered from a human donor in a cohort sampled during active COVID-19. The CDR3 coding sequence is TGTGCCAGCAGCCGAATTAGGGGGGCGGGAGTCTACGAGCAGTACTTC. This sequence encodes CASSRIRGAGVYEQYF.